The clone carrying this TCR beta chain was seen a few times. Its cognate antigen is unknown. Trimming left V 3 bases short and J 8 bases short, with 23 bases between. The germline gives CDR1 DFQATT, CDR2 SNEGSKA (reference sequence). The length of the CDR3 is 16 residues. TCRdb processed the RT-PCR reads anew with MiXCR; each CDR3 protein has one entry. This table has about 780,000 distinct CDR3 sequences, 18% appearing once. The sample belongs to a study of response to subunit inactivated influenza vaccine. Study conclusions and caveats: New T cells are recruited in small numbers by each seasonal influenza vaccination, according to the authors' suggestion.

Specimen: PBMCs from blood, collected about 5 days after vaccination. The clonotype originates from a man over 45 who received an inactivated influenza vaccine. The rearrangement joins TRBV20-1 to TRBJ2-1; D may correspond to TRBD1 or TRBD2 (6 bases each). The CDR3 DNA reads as TGCAGTGCTAGCAACAGGGTCGGACTACTAACATATGAGCAGTTCTTC. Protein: CSASNRVGLLTYEQFF.